The source of this T cell receptor beta chain is a study of cytomegalovirus exposure and HLA in healthy donors. General study points: Reports showed the classifier diagnosing cytomegalovirus status with high specificity and sensitivity. There were some public TCRs occurring in many donors, but most TCR sequences were rare. It was 150 to 200 TCR beta chains that were listed as cytomegalovirus-associated.

The donors were part of the validation cohort of around 110 subjects. That cohort was separate from the first cohort, which comprised 666 subjects. Notes on this clone: Its specificity is not known.

Germline values: CDR1 SGHDT, CDR2 YYEEEE. V lost 4 bases to trimming and J lost 5 bases; unmatched junction nucleotides: 9. CDR3 size: 15 residues. Profiled with immunoSEQ multiplex PCR; TCRdb holds only in-frame clones, not every one. The sample includes 50,000 to 65,000 clones, 85% to 90% seen only once; the top ten take 15%. Material: PBMCs. The rearrangement uses TRBV5-6 and TRBJ1-1; 9 positions match TRBD1. This receptor was identified in a woman aged 18-35 years in good health and CMV-seronegative. For the CDR3, the DNA is TGTGCCAGCAGCGGGGGACAGGGAACCATTACTGAAGCTTTCTTT. It translates to CASSGGQGTITEAFF.